This T cell receptor beta chain was recorded in a study of blood T cells in healthy people across ages. Investigators took approximately 10 milliliters of peripheral blood from every donor. Every sample gave at least 6 micrograms of total RNA when it was extracted. It was with a sample-barcoded 5' primer and a J-beta primer mix that a second PCR of roughly 6 to 12 cycles was run. In TCRdb, the 5' RACE reads were re-called with MiXCR into one record per CDR3 protein. The sample yields under 2 million distinct CDR3 sequences, about 31% seen once. The V gene end was trimmed by 6 bases and the J gene end by 8 bases; junction bases not matched to a gene: 11. The V gene's germline CDR1 is DFQATT and CDR2 SNEGSKA (reference sequence). There are 13 residues in the CDR3.

The sample taken for sequencing was blood. The chain carries TRBV20-1 and TRBJ2-3; 7 nucleotides line up with TRBD1. The sequence was obtained from a woman in her twenties or thirties in good health. The CDR3 loop reads CSARDRVPGTQYF. CDR3 nucleotide sequence: TGCAGTGCCCGCGACAGGGTACCAGGTACGCAGTATTTT.